The source of this T cell receptor beta chain is a study of cytomegalovirus exposure and HLA in healthy donors. Study findings and constraints: Data from an earlier analysis indicated that most TCR beta V segments were productive either about 87% or about 30% of the time. Later analysis demonstrated an association between a missense DCLRE1C variant and TCR beta V- and J-gene trimming.

The study ran its PCR with 60 Vbeta and 13 Jbeta primers. Profiled with immunoSEQ multiplex PCR; TCRdb holds only in-frame clones, not every one. The repertoire has tens of thousands of clones, about three quarters of them found once; the top ten carry about 15%. The ends lost 8 bases at V and 4 bases at J; junction bases unmatched: 4. This CDR3 spans 13 amino acids. Germline assignment: CDR1 MDHEN and CDR2 SYDVKM. Details on this clone: Its cognate antigen is unknown.

This clonotype was obtained from a woman in her fifties or sixties in good health and CMV-seropositive. The sequencing sample was made of PBMCs. The chain links TRBV28 to TRBJ2-5, with 10 bases that match TRBD1. Here the CDR3 DNA reads TGTGCCAGCGATGACAGGGGGCGAGAGACCCAGTACTTC. It specifies CASDDRGRETQYF.